This TCR beta chain was profiled in a study of CD8 T cells in Susac syndrome. Trimming stripped 5 bases from V and 8 bases from J, with 21 bases between. Germline V gene sequence: CDR1 MNHEY, CDR2 SMNVEV (reference sequence). This CDR3 has 15 amino acids. Concerning this clonotype: Its specificity is not known.

Study observations and caveats: The study's TCR sequencing and HLA analysis drew on a certain number of individuals. That number was acknowledged as relatively small.

RNA amounts of roughly 0.45 to 1 ug underwent reverse transcription with random hexamers. TCRdb re-called the immunoSEQ multiplex PCR reads with MiXCR, one entry per CDR3 protein. The table shows about 26,000 distinct CDR3 sequences, with less than 95% occurring only once. TCR beta sequencing covered blood CD8+ and CD4+ T cells. The controls, all healthy donors, were matched for age and sex. The clonotype was recovered from a human donor in good health. This chain joins TRBV27 and TRBJ1-2, with a weak D call TRBD1 (5 bases). Sequenced input: CD8+ T cells from PBMCs. The CDR3 DNA reads TGTGCCAGCAGTCCTGTACTGGGGCCCGGAGGGGGCTACACCTTC. Amino acids: CASSPVLGPGGGYTF.